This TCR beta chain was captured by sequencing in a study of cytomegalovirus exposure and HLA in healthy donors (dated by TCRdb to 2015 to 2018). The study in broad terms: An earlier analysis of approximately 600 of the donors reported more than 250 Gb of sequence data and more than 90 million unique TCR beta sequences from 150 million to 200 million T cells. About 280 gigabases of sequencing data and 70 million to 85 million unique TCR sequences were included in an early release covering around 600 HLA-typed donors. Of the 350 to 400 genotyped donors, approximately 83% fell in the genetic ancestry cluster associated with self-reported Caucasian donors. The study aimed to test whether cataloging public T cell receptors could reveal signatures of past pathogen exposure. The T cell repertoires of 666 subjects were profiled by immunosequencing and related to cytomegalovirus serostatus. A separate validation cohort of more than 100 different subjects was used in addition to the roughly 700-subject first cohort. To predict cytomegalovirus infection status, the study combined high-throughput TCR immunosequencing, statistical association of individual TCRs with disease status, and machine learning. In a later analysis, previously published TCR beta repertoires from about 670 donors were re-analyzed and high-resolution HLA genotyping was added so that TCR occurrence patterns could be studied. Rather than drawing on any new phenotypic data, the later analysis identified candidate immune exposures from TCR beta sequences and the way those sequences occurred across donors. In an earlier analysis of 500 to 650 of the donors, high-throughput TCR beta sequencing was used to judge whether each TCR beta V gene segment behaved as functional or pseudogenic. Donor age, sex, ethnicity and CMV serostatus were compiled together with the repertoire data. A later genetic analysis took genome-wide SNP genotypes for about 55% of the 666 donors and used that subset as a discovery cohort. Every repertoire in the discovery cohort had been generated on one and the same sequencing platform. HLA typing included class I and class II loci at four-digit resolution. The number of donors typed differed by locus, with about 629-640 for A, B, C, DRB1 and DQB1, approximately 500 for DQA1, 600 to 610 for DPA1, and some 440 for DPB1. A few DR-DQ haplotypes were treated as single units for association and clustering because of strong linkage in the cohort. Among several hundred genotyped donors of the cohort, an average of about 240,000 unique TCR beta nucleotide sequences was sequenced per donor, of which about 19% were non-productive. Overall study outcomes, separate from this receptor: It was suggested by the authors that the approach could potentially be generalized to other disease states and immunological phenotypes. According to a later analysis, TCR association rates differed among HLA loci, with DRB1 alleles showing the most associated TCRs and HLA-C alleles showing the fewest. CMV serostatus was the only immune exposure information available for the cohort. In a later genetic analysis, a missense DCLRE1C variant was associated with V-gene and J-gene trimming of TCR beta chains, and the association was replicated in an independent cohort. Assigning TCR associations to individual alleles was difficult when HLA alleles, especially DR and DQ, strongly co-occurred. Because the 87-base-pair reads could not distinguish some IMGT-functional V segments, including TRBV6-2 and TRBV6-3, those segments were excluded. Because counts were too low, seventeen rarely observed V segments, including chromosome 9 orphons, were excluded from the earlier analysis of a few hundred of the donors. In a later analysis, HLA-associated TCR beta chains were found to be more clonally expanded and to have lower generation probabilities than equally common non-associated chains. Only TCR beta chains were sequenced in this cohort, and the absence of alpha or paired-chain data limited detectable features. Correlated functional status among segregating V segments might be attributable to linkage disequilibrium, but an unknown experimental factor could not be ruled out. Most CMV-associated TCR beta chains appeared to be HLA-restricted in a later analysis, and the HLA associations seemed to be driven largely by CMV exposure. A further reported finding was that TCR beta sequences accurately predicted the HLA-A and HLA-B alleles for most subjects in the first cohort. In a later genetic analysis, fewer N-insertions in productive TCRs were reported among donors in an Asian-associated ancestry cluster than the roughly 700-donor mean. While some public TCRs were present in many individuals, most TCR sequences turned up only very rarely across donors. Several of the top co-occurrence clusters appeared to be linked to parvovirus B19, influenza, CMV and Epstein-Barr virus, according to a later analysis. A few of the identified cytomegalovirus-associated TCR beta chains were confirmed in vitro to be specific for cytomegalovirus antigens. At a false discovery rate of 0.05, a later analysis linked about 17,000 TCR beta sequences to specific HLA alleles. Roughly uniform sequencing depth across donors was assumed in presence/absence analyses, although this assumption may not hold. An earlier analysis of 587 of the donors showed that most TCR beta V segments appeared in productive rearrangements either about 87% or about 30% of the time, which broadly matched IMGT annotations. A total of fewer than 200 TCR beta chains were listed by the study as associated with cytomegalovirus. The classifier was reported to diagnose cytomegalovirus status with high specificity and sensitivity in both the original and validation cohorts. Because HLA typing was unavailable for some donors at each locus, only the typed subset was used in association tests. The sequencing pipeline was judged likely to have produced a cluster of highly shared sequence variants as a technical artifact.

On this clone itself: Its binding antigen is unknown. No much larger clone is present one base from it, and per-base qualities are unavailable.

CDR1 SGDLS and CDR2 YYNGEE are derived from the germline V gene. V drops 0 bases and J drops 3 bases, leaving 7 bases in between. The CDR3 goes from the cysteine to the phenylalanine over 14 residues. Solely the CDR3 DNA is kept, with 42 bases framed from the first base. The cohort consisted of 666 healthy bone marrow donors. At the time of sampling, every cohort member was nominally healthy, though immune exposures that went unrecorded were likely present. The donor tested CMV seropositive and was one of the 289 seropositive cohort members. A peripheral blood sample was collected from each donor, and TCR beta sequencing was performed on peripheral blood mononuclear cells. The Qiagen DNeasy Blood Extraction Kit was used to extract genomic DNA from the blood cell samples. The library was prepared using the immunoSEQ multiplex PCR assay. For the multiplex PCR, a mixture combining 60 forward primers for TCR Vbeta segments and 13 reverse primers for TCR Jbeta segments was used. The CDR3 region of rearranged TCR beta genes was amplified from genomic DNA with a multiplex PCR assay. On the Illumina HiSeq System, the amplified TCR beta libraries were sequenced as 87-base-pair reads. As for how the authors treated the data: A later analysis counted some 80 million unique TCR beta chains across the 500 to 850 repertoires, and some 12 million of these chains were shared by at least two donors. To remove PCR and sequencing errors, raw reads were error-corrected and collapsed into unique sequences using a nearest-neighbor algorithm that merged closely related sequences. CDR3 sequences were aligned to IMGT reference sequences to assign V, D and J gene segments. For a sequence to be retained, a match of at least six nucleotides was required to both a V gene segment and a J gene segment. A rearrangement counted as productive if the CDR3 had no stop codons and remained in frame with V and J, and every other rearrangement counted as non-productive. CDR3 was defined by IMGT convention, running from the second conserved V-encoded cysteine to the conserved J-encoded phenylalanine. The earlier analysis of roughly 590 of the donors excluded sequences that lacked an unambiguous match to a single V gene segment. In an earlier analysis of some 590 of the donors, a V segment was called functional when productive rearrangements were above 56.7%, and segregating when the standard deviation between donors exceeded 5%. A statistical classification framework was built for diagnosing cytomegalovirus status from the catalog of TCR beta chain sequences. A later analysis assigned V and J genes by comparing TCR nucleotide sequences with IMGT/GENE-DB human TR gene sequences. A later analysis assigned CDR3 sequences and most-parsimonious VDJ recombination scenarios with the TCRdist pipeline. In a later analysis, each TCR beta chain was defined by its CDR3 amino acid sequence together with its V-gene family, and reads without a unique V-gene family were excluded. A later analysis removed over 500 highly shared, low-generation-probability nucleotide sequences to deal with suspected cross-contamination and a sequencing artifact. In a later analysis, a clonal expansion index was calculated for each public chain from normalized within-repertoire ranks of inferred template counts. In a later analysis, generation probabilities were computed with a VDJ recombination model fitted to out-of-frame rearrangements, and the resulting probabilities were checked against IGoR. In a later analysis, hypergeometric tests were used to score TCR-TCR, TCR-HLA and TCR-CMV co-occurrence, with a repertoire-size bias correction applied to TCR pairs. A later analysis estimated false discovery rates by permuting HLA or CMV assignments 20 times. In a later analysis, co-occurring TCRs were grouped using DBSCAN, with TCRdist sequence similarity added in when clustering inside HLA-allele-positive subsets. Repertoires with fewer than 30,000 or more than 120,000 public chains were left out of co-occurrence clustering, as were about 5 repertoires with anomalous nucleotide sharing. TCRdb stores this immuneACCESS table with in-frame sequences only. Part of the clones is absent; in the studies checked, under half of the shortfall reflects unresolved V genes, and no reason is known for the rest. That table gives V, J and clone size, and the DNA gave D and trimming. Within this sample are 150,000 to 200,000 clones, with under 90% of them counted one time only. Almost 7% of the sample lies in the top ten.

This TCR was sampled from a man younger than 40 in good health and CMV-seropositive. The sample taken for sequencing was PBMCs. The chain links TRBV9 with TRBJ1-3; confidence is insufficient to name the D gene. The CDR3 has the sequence CASSVGEDGNTIYF. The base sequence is TGTGCCAGCAGCGTAGGGGAGGATGGAAACACCATATATTTT.